These T cell receptor beta chains were read from a single sample in a study of somatic mutations in cytotoxic T cells in rheumatoid arthritis. This table comes from immunoSEQ multiplex PCR, and its TCRdb copy is limited to in-frame clones, with some not included. This repertoire shows approximately 18,000 clones, 70% to 90% found once; its top ten account for roughly 14%. The sequencing sample was made of CD8+ T cells sorted from blood. The origin of the receptors is a man between 35 and 55 years old in good health. CDR3s include the opening cysteine and the closing phenylalanine or tryptophan. A D gene is named only where the DNA matches it firmly.

v_gene	j_gene	d_gene	CDR3aa	CDR3nt
TRBV28	TRBJ2-7	.	CASSPYGTIYSYEQYF	TGTGCCAGCAGTCCTTATGGGACAATATACTCCTACGAGCAGTACTTC
TRBV29-1	TRBJ2-1	TRBD2	CSVPSGSSYNEQFF	TGCAGCGTTCCCAGCGGGAGTAGTTACAATGAGCAGTTCTTC
TRBV11-2	TRBJ1-1	.	CASSLGGGTRSAFF	TGTGCCAGCAGCTTAGGTGGAGGAACACGATCAGCTTTCTTT
TRBV28	TRBJ2-5	.	CASSAWRDQREDETQYF	TGTGCCAGCAGTGCCTGGAGGGACCAAAGGGAGGACGAGACCCAGTACTTC
TRBV2	TRBJ1-2	.	CASSEVLTVTIYGYTF	TGTGCCAGCAGTGAAGTTCTGACAGTCACGATCTATGGCTACACCTTC
TRBV28	TRBJ1-5	.	CASSHNQPQHF	TGTGCCAGCAGTCACAATCAGCCCCAGCATTTT
TRBV28	TRBJ1-1	.	CASSFQGLENTEAFF	TGTGCCAGCAGTTTTCAGGGGTTGGAGAACACTGAAGCTTTCTTT
TRBV27	TRBJ2-1	TRBD2	CATGRGSYNEQFF	TGTGCCACCGGGAGGGGCTCCTACAATGAGCAGTTCTTC
TRBV27	TRBJ1-1	.	CASSEGGLSQGEAFF	TGTGCCAGCAGTGAAGGGGGACTGTCACAAGGCGAAGCTTTCTTT
TRBV28	TRBJ2-3	TRBD2	CASSLSGLAGGFTDTQYF	TGTGCCAGCAGTTTATCAGGGCTAGCGGGAGGCTTCACAGATACGCAGTATTTT
TRBV6-6	TRBJ2-3	TRBD1	CASSLGTGSVTDTQYF	TGTGCCAGCAGCCTCGGGACAGGGTCGGTCACAGATACGCAGTATTTT
TRBV6-4	TRBJ1-2	.	CASSDSGAGVYGYTF	TGTGCCAGCAGTGACTCGGGGGCAGGGGTCTATGGCTACACCTTC